One sample yielded the 17 T cell receptor beta chains listed below, sequenced in a study of cytomegalovirus exposure and HLA in healthy donors. Vbeta (60) and Jbeta (13) primers were used in the PCR. Measured with immunoSEQ multiplex PCR; TCRdb has only the in-frame clones, and not every one. The sample contains about 180,000 clones, around 82% of which appear only once. Sequenced: PBMCs. These receptors all come from a boy younger than 10 in good health and CMV-seronegative.

The chain is built from TRBV5-4 and TRBJ2-3; weak D call: TRBD1 (6 bases). In germline, CDR1 is SGHNT, CDR2 YYREEE (reference sequence). The V and J ends lost 0 bases and 0 bases respectively, with 11 bases between them. CDR3 length: 16 amino acids. The DNA for the CDR3 is TGTGCCAGCAGCTTGGGGGGACACCTCAGCACAGATACGCAGTATTTT. It is translated as CASSLGGHLSTDTQYF.

Points on this clone: The junction does not match germline at one end; this may be a read error. The rearrangement uses TRBV5-4 and TRBJ1-1; D unclear. The CDR3 has 12 residues. CDR1 and CDR2 (germline): SGHNT, YYREEE (reference sequence). CDR3 DNA sequence: TGTGCCGGCAGCTTGCGTGCGGATGAAGCTTTCTTT. It yields the protein CAGSLRADEAFF.

V and J are TRBV7-9 and TRBJ2-1; no definite D call. V was clipped by 0 bases and J by 2 bases, with 11 bases between them. The CDR3 sequence is 16 residues long. Germline V lookup: CDR1 SEHNR, CDR2 FQNEAQ (reference sequence). CDR3 loop: CASSLAGSLTYNEQFF. CDR3 DNA sequence: TGTGCCAGCAGCTTAGCGGGCAGTCTCACCTACAATGAGCAGTTCTTC.

Only one count was recorded for this clone. Compared with germline, one end of the junction differs, possibly owing to a read error. The CDR3 reads CASSVARLSTDTQYF. CDR3 DNA: TGTGCCAGCAGCGTAGCGCGTTTGAGCACAGATACGCAGTATTTT. The chain recombines TRBV7-9 with TRBJ2-3, with D perhaps TRBD2 (5 bases). The germline CDR1 and CDR2 sequences are SEHNR and FQNEAQ (reference sequence). The CDR3 consists of 15 residues.

The rearrangement joins TRBV5-6 to TRBJ1-2; tentative D call: TRBD1 (6 bases). Germline V gene data show CDR1 as SGHDT and CDR2 as YYEEEE. This CDR3 is 14 amino acids long. V lost 3 bases and J lost 2, with 11 bases in between. For the CDR3, the DNA is TGTGCCAGCAGCTCGGACAGTCAGAACTATGGCTACACCTTC. Its translation: CASSSDSQNYGYTF. Full variable domain (missing parts from reference TRBV5-6 and TRBJ1-2): DAGVTQSPTHLIKTRGQQVTLRCSPKSGHDTVSWYQQALGQGPQFIFQYYEEEERQRGNFPDRFSGHQFPNYSSELNVNALLLGDSALYLCASSSDSQNYGYTFGSGTRLTVV.

Concerning this clone itself: The junction shows a germline mismatch at one end, possibly a read error. This rearrangement joins TRBV6-6 to TRBJ2-3, with D uncertain. Germline loops: CDR1 MNHNY, CDR2 SVGAGI (reference sequence). The CDR3 is 14 residues long. CDR3 DNA: TGTGCCAGCAGTTACTCGACACCCACAGATGCGCAGTATTTT. Protein: CASSYSTPTDAQYF.

The sample holds a few counts of this clone. V gene TRBV7-3 combines with J gene TRBJ1-1, with 8 bases matching TRBD1. The ends lost 6 bases at V and 9 bases at J; junction bases unmatched: 6. The CDR3 spans 12 residues. Germline values: CDR1 SGHTA, CDR2 FQGTGA. The CDR3 here is CASRSGQGKAFF. The CDR3 DNA sequence: TGTGCCAGCAGATCTGGACAGGGTAAAGCTTTCTTT.

The CDR3, as DNA: TGTGCCAGCAGCTTGCGACAAGCGAACACCGGGGAGCTGTTTTTT. Residues: CASSLRQANTGELFF. This chain joins TRBV7-6 and TRBJ2-2; no clear D. The germline gives CDR1 SGHVS, CDR2 FNYEAQ. This CDR3 region has 15 residues. V was cut by 3 bases and J by 0 bases, with 8 bases left in between.

The chain has TRBV4-1 and TRBJ2-3; D might be TRBD2 (5 bases). Germline V gene sequence: CDR1 MGHRA, CDR2 YSYEKL. Trimming removed 1 base from V and 4 bases from J, with 15 bases in between. The CDR3 consists of 16 residues. The CDR3 loop is CASSQVGGVGADTQYF. The CDR3 nucleotides are TGCGCCAGCAGCCAAGTGGGTGGAGTCGGGGCAGATACGCAGTATTTT.

This clone was observed once. This chain joins TRBV5-4 and TRBJ1-4, with TRBD1 as a possible D gene (6 bases). The length of the CDR3 is 16 residues. V shed 2 bases and J shed 4 bases, with 15 bases lying between them. Germline values: CDR1 SGHNT, CDR2 YYREEE (reference sequence). The CDR3: CASSLPTGSGNEKLFF. Written as DNA, the CDR3 is TGTGCCAGCAGCTTACCCACAGGGTCGGGTAATGAAAAACTGTTTTTT.

The V call is TRBV5-4, the J call TRBJ2-7, with 9 bases lining up with TRBD1. Germline CDR1 reads SGHNT; CDR2 reads YYREEE (reference sequence). There are 14 residues in the CDR3. V was clipped by 4 bases and J by 2 bases; unmatched bases: 4. This chain's CDR3 is CASSRDREAYEQYF. CDR3 bases: TGTGCCAGCAGCCGGGACAGGGAGGCCTACGAGCAGTACTTC.

The chain couples TRBV6-1 to TRBJ2-5; tentatively, D is TRBD1 (5 bases). Germline lookup yields CDR1 MNHNS and CDR2 SASEGT. CDR3 size: 14 residues. The V gene lost 2 bases and the J gene lost 5 bases, with 12 bases spanning the gap. The CDR3 protein is CASSEWGSRETQYF. In nucleotides, the CDR3 is TGTGCCAGCAGTGAATGGGGCTCACGGGAGACCCAGTACTTC.

CDR3 protein: CASSLQGLHEQYF. As DNA, the CDR3 is TGTGCCAGCAGCTTGCAGGGTCTCCACGAGCAGTACTTC. The genes are TRBV5-6 and TRBJ2-7; TRBD1 might be the D (5 bases). The CDR3 consists of 13 residues. The V gene's germline CDR1 is SGHDT and CDR2 YYEEEE. The ends were cut back, 1 base at V and 5 bases at J, with 10 bases in the middle.

This clone came up once. CDR3 sequence: CASSSGGNYNEQFF. CDR3 nucleotides: TGTGCCAGCAGTTCTGGGGGGAACTACAATGAGCAGTTCTTC. V usage is TRBV6-5 and J usage is TRBJ2-1, with D tentatively TRBD2 (6 bases). The germline V gene encodes CDR1 MNHEY and CDR2 SVGAGI. This CDR3 is 14 amino acids long. V gave up 4 bases and J gave up 3 bases, with 10 bases separating them.

This clone was seen a handful of times. This chain uses TRBV10-2 with TRBJ1-4; D perhaps matches TRBD1 (5 bases). Germline-derived CDR1 and CDR2 are WSHSY and SAAADI. V lost 3 bases and J 8 bases, leaving 16 bases between the germline ends. This CDR3 is 15 amino acids long. The CDR3 sequence is CASSDGTGFREKLFF. In DNA, the CDR3 is TGCGCCAGCAGTGATGGAACAGGATTCAGAGAAAAACTGTTTTTT.

The genes are TRBV9 and TRBJ1-2, with 7 bases identical to TRBD1. V lost 4 bases to trimming and J lost 4 bases; unmatched junction nucleotides: 4. Germline V gene lookup returns CDR1 SGDLS and CDR2 YYNGEE. The CDR3 extends over 13 amino acids. The CDR3 DNA sequence: TGTGCCAGCAGCTCGACAGGGAGCTATGGCTACACCTTC. It translates to CASSSTGSYGYTF.

The chain recombines TRBV6-1 with TRBJ1-2; 7 nucleotides line up with TRBD1. Trimming cost V 3 bases and J 4 bases; bases outside gene matches: 5. Germline loops: CDR1 MNHNS, CDR2 SASEGT. This CDR3 comprises 14 residues. The CDR3 nucleotides are TGTGCCAGCAGTGAGGGACAGTTCCTCTATGGCTACACCTTC. It encodes CASSEGQFLYGYTF.